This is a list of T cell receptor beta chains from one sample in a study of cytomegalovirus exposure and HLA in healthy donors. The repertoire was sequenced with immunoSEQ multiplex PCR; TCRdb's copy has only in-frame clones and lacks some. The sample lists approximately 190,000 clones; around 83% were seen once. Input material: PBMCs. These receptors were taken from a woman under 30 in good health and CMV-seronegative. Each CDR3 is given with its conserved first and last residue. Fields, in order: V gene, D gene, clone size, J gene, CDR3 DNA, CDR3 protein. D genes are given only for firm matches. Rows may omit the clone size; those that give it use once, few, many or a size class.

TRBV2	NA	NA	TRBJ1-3	TGTGCCAGCAGTGCCTCGTATTCTGGAAACACCATATATTTT	CASSASYSGNTIYF
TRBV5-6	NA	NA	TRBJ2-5	TGTGCCAGCAGCTCCTATCCCGGGACTCTCGGTCTGACCCAGTACTTC	CASSSYPGTLGLTQYF
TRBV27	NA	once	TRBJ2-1	TGTGCCAGCCGCGGACTCCTATACAATGAGCAGTTCTTC	CASRGLLYNEQFF
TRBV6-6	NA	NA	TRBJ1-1	TGTGCCAGCAAAACGGGGGGCGCGACGAACACTGAAGCTTTCTTT	CASKTGGATNTEAFF
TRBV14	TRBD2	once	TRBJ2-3	TGTGCCAGCAGCCCTCATCGAACTAGCGGGAGCACAGATACGCAGTATTTT	CASSPHRTSGSTDTQYF
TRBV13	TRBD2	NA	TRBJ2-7	TGTGCCAGCAGGAATAGCGGGCACTCCTACGAGCAGTACTTC	CASRNSGHSYEQYF
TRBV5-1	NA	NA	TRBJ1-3	TGCGCCAGCAGCTTGGATAGCTCTGGAAACACCATATATTTT	CASSLDSSGNTIYF
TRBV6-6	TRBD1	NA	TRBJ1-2	TGTGCCGCGGAACGCAGGGGGACGGACTATGGCTACACCTTC	CAAERRGTDYGYTF
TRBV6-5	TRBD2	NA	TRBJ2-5	TGTGCCAGCAGTTGGACTAGGGCCGAGACCCAGTACTTC	CASSWTRAETQYF
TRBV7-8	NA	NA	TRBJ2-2	TGTGCCAGCAGCTTAACCGTGTACAGAATTGACGGGGAGCTGTTTTTT	CASSLTVYRIDGELFF
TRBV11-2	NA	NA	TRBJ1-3	TGTGCCAGCAGCATCAGAAACACCATATATTTT	CASSIRNTIYF
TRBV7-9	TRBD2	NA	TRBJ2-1	TGTTCCAGCAGCCCCCAAAGGACTAGCGGGCTGCGCATCGAGCAGTTCTTC	CSSSPQRTSGLRIEQFF
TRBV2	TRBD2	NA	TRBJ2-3	TGTGCCAGCAGGAGCGGGAGGACAGATACGCAGTATTTT	CASRSGRTDTQYF
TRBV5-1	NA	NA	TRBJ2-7	TGCGCCAGCAGCTTGTCGGGACATACCTCCTACGAGCAGTACTTC	CASSLSGHTSYEQYF
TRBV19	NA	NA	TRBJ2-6	TGTGCCAGTAGTAGCTCAGGATCAGACGTCCTGACTTTC	CASSSSGSDVLTF
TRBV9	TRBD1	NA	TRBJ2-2	TGTGCCAGCAGCGTCTCCTCCGGGACAGGAGTGAACACCGGGGAGCTGTTTTTT	CASSVSSGTGVNTGELFF
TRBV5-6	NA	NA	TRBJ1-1	TGTGCCAGCAGCTCCCAGGGAAGGACTGAAGCTTTCTTT	CASSSQGRTEAFF
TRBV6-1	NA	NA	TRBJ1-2	TGTGCCAGCAGCCGAACAGGGCCCTATGGCTACACCTTC	CASSRTGPYGYTF
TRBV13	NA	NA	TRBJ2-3	TGTGCCAGCACTAGCGACACAGATACGCAGTATTTT	CASTSDTDTQYF
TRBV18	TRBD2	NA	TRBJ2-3	TGTGCCAGCTCACCTGGACTAGCGGGAAGCACAGATACGCAGTATTTT	CASSPGLAGSTDTQYF
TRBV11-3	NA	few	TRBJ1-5	TGTGCCAGCAGCTTAGATCTGGCAGGCTGCCATAGCAATCAGCCCCAGCATTTT	CASSLDLAGCHSNQPQHF
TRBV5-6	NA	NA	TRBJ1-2	TGTGCCAGCAGTACTATAGACTATGGCTACACCTTC	CASSTIDYGYTF
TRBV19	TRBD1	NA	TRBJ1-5	TGTGCCAGTAGTCCGAACCTTCCGGCCGGGACAGGCAATCAGCCCCAGCATTTT	CASSPNLPAGTGNQPQHF
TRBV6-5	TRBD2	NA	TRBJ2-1	TGTGCCAGTAGCGGGGGGAACAATGAGCAGTTCTTC	CASSGGNNEQFF
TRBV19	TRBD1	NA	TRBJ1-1	TGTGCCAGTAGCCCACTGGGACAGGGTGAAATCGCTGAAGCTTTCTTT	CASSPLGQGEIAEAFF
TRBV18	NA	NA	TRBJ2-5	TGTGCCAGCTCACCACCCTGGGACAACTTAGGGGCGGAGACCCAGTACTTC	CASSPPWDNLGAETQYF
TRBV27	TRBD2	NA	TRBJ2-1	TGTGCCAGCGCGTATCTAGCGGGGGCCAACAATGAGCAGTTCTTC	CASAYLAGANNEQFF
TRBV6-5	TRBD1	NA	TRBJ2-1	TGTGCCAGCAGTTACCGACAGGGTTACGACAATGAGCAGTTCTTC	CASSYRQGYDNEQFF
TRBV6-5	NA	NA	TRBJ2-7	TGTGCCAGCAGTTTCAGGACAGTGCAGGCCTACGAGCAGTACTTC	CASSFRTVQAYEQYF
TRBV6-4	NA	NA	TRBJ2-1	TGTGCCAGCAGTGTCGGGATAGGGCAAAGTGAGCAGTTCTTC	CASSVGIGQSEQFF
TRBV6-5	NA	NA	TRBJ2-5	TGTGCCAGCAGCAACGGAGCCATCCAAGAGACCCAGTACTTC	CASSNGAIQETQYF